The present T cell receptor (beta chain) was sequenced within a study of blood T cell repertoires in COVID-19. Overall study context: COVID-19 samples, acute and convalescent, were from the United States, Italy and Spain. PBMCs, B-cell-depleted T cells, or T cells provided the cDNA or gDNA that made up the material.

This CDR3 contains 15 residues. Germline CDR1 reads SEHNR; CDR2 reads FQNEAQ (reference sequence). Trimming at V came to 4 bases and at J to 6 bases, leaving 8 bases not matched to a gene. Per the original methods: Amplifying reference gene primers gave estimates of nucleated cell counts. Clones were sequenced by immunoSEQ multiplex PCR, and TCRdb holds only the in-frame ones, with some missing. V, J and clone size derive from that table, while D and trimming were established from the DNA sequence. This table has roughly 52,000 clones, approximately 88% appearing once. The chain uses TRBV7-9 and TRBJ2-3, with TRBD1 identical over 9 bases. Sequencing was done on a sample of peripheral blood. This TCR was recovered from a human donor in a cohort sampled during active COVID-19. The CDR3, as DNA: TGTGCCAGCAGCTCACCGGGACAGGGAGGGGATACGCAGTATTTT. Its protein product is CASSSPGQGGDTQYF.